The source of this TCR beta chain is a study of STAT3 mutations in large granular lymphocyte leukemia. Across the whole study: About 38% of treated T-LGLL patients showed hematologic response to immunosuppression.

In regard to this clone: The target antigen is unknown.

General observations from the study: Samples missed the first appearance of the clone. Every T-cell large granular lymphocyte leukemia patient had at least one immunodominant TCR beta clonotype. All newly emerging clones after therapy were STAT3 wild type.

V shed 3 bases and J shed 2 bases, with 9 bases lying between them. Germline CDR1 MRHNA, CDR2 SNTAGT. This CDR3 spans 14 amino acids. Each sample's TCRbeta library yielded on average around 44,000 productive templates. Assay: immunoSEQ multiplex PCR; the TCRdb copy retains only in-frame clones and omits some. The sample lists several thousand clones; over 90% were seen once. V gene TRBV6-4 combines with J gene TRBJ2-3, with D possibly matching TRBD2 (5 bases). The sequenced material came from peripheral blood mononuclear cells. The source of this sequence is a man aged 55 to 70 with T-cell large granular lymphocyte leukemia. Some clones in this sample may be carry-over from other donors' samples. The CDR3 region is CASSEGSFTDTQYF. The CDR3 nucleotides are TGTGCCAGCAGTGAAGGGAGTTTCACAGATACGCAGTATTTT.